The subject of this entry is one TCR beta chain. Its antigen is undetermined. Trimming removed 0 bases at V and 5 bases at J, with 8 bases between. This CDR3 has 13 amino acids. Germline assignment: CDR1 SGDLS and CDR2 YYNGEE. Vbeta (60) and Jbeta (13) primers were used in the PCR. Clones were sequenced by immunoSEQ multiplex PCR, and TCRdb holds only the in-frame ones, with some missing. The sample lists more than 50,000 clones; about 73% were seen once. These data belong to a study of cytomegalovirus exposure and HLA in healthy donors. Study conclusions and caveats: Most subjects' HLA-A and HLA-B alleles were reportedly predicted from TCR beta sequences.

This chain joins TRBV9 and TRBJ1-1, with D unresolved. Sequencing input: PBMCs. This sequence was found in a woman aged 55 to 70 in good health and CMV-seropositive. CDR3 DNA sequence: TGTGCCAGCAGCGTAGGTGGCTTGACTGAAGCTTTCTTT. Its protein is CASSVGGLTEAFF.